This entry features one TCR beta chain sequence. The data were obtained in a study of blood T cell repertoires in COVID-19. In the study overall: PBMCs, B-cell-depleted T cells, or T cells were the source of the cDNA or gDNA that made up the material.

Authors' analysis steps: Scientists estimated how many nucleated cells there were by amplifying reference gene primers. Sequenced by immunoSEQ multiplex PCR; TCRdb stores in-frame clones only, minus some. From that table come the V and J calls and clone size; the DNA was used to work out D and trimming. The repertoire holds approximately 110,000 clones, with less than 80% as singletons. This sequence originates from a man aged 70-80 years with active or convalescent COVID-19. Sequencing was done on a sample of peripheral blood.

In DNA, the CDR3 is TGTGCCATCAGTAGGGCGACTAGTTCCTACAATGAGCAGTTCTTC. This codes for CAISRATSSYNEQFF. The rearrangement links TRBV10-3 to TRBJ2-1; maybe TRBD2 (6 bases). Germline CDR1 reads ENHRY; CDR2 reads SYGVKD. V was pared by 5 bases and J by 1 base, with 12 bases between. The CDR3 loop spans 15 amino acids.